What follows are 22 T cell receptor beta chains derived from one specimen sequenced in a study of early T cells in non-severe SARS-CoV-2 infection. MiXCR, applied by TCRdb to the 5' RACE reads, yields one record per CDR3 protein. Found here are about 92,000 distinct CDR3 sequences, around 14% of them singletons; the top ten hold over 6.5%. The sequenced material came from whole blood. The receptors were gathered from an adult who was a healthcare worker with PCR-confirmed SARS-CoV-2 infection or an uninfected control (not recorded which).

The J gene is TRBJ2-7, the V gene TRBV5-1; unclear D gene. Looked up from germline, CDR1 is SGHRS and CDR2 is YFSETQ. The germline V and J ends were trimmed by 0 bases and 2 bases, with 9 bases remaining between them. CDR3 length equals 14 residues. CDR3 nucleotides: TGCGCCAGCAGCTTGGGGGGTCTCACCTACGAGCAGTACTTC. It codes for CASSLGGLTYEQYF.

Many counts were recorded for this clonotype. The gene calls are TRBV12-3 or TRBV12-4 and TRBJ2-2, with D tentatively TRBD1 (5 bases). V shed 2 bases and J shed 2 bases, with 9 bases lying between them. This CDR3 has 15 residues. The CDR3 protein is CASSLKGVNTGELFF. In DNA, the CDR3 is TGTGCCAGCAGTTTAAAAGGGGTTAACACCGGGGAGCTGTTTTTT.

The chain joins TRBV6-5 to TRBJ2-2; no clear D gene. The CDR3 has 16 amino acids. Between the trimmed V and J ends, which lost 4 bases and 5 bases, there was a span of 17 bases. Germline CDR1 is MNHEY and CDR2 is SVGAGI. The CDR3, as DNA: TGTGCCAGCAGTTTCACTGGGTACCCGGAGACCGGGGAGCTGTTTTTT. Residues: CASSFTGYPETGELFF.

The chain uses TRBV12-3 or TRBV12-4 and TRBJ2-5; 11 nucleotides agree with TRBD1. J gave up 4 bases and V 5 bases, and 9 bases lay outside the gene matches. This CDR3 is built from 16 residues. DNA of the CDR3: TGTGCCAGCAGTCTGCGGACAGGGGGCTTTAGAGAGACCCAGTACTTC. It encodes CASSLRTGGFRETQYF.

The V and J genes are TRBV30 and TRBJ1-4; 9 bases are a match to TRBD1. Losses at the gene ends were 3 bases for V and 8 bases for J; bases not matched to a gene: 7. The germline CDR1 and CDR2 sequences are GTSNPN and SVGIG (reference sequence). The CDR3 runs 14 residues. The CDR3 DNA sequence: TGTGCCTGGAGGGGACAGGGTTTAGTCGAAAAACTGTTTTTT. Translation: CAWRGQGLVEKLFF.

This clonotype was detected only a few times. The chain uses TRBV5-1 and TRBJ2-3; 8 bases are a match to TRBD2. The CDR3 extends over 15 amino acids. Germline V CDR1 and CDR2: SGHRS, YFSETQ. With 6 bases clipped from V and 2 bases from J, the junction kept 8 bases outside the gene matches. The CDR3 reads CASTDSGSFTDTQYF. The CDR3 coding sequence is TGCGCCAGCACCGACAGCGGGAGTTTCACAGATACGCAGTATTTT.

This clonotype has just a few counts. As DNA, the CDR3 is TGTGCCAGCAGCGTAGATCCGGATTCGAACACTGAAGCTTTCTTT. Translated, it gives CASSVDPDSNTEAFF. This sequence joins TRBV9 and TRBJ1-1; D not resolved. Germline lookup yields CDR1 SGDLS and CDR2 YYNGEE. Trimming cost V 0 bases and J 1 base, with 10 bases left between them. The length of the CDR3 is 15 residues.

CDR3 residues: CASSEVGSQPQHF. DNA of the CDR3: TGTGCCAGCAGTGAAGTAGGGAGCCAGCCCCAGCATTTT. The chain uses TRBV25-1 and TRBJ1-5; the D is unclear. The CDR3 runs to 13 residues. V was clipped by 2 bases and J by 7 bases, with 9 bases between them. Germline V gene data show CDR1 as MGHDK and CDR2 as SYGVNS. The whole variable domain, remainder taken from reference TRBV25-1 and TRBJ1-5, is EADIYQTPRYLVIGTGKKITLECSQTMGHDKMYWYQQDPGMELHLIHYSYGVNSTEKGDLSSESTVSRIRTEHFPLTLESARPSHTSQYLCASSEVGSQPQHFGDGTRLSIL.

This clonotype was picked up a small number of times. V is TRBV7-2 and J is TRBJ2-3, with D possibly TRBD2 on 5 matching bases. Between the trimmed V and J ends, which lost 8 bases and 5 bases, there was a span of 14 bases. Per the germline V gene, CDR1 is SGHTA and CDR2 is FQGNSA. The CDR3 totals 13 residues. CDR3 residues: CASPQTRGDTQYF. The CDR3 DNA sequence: TGTGCCAGCCCCCAGACCCGGGGAGATACGCAGTATTTT.

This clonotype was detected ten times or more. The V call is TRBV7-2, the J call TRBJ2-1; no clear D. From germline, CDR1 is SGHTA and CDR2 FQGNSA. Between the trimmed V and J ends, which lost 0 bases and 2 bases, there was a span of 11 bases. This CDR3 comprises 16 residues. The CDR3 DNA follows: TGTGCCAGCAGCTTAGCAAGCGTCGGTCCCTACAATGAGCAGTTCTTC. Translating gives CASSLASVGPYNEQFF.

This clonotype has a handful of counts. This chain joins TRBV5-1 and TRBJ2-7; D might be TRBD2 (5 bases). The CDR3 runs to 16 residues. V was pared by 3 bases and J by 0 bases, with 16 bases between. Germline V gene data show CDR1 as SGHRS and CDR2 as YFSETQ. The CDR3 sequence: CASSSLGLASSYEQYF. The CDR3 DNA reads TGCGCCAGCAGCTCTTTAGGACTTGCGAGCTCCTACGAGCAGTACTTC.

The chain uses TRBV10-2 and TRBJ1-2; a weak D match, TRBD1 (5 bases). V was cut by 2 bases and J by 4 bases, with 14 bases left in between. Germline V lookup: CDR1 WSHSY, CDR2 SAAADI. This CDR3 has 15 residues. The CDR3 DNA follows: TGCGCCAGCAGTGAGATCCGGGACGGCTCCTATGGCTACACCTTC. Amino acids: CASSEIRDGSYGYTF.

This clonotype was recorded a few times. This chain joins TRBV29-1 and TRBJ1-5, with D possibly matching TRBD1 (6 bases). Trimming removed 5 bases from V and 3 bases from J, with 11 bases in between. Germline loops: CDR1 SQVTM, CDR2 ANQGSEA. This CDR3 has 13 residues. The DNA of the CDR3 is TGCAGCGTTCGGGACAACTACAATCAGCCCCAGCATTTT. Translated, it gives CSVRDNYNQPQHF.

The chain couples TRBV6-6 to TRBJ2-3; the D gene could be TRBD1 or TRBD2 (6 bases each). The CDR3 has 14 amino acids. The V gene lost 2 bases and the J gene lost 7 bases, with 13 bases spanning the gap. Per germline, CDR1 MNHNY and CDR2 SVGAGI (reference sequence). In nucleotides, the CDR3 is TGTGCCAGCAGTTACACGAGGGGGGCACATACGCAGTATTTT. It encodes CASSYTRGAHTQYF.

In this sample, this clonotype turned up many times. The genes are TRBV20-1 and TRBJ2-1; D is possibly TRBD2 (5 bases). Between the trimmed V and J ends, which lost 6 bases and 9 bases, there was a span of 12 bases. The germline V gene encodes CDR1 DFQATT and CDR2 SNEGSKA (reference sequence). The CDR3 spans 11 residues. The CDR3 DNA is TGCAGTGCGCGAGGGCCCACTGAGCAGTTCTTC. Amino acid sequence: CSARGPTEQFF.

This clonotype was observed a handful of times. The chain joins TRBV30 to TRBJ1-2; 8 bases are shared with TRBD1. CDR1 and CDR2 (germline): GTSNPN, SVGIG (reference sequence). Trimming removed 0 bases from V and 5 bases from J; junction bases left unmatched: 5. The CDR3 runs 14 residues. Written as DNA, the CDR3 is TGTGCCTGGAGTGTGCAGGGGGCGAAATATGGCTACACCTTC. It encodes CAWSVQGAKYGYTF.

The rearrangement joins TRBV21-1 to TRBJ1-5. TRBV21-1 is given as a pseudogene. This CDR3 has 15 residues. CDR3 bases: TGTGCCAGCAGCAGAGGCAGGAAGGTGAATCAGCCCCAGCATTTT. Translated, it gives CASSRGRKVNQPQHF.

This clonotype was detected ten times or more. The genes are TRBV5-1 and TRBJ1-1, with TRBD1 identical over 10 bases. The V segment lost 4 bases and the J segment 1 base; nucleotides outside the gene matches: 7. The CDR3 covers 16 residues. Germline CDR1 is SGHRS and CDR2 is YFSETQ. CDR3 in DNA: TGCGCCAGCAGCCTCGGACAGGGGGTAACGAACACTGAAGCTTTCTTT. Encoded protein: CASSLGQGVTNTEAFF.

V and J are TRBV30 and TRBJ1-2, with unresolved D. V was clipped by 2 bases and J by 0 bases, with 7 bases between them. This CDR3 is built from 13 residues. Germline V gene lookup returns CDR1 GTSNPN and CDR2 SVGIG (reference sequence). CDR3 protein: CAWSLGTNYGYTF. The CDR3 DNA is TGTGCCTGGAGTTTGGGAACTAACTATGGCTACACCTTC. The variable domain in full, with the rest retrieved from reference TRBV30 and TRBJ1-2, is SQTIHQWPATLVQPVGSPLSLECTVEGTSNPNLYWYRQAAGRGLQLLFYSVGIGQISSEVPQNLSASRPQDRQFILSSKKLLLSDSGFYLCAWSLGTNYGYTFGSGTRLTVV.

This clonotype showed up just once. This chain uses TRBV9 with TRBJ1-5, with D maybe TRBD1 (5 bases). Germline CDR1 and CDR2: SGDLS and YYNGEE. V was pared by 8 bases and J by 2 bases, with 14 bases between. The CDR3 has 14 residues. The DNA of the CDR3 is TGTGCCAGAGGGACCCCGAGGCGCAATCAGCCCCAGCATTTT. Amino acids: CARGTPRRNQPQHF. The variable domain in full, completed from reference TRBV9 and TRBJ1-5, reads DSGVTQTPKHLITATGQRVTLRCSPRSGDLSVYWYQQSLDQGLQFLIQYYNGEERAKGNILERFSAQQFPDLHSELNLSSLELGDSALYFCARGTPRRNQPQHFGDGTRLSIL.

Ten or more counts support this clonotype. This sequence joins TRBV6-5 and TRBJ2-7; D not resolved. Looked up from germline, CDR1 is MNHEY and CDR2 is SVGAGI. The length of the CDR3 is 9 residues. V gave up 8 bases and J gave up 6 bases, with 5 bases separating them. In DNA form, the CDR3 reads TGTGCCAGCGGTATCGAGCAGTACTTC. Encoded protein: CASGIEQYF.

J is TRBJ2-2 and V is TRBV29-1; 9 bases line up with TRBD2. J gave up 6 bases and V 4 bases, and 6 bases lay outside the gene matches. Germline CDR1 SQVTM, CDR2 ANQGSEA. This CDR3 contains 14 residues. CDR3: CSVAASGIAGELFF. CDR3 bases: TGCAGCGTTGCGGCTAGCGGGATCGCCGGGGAGCTGTTTTTT.